This section outlines one T cell receptor (beta chain) sequence together with its context. Antigen specificity is unknown. The study ran its PCR with 60 Vbeta and 13 Jbeta primers. Profiled with immunoSEQ multiplex PCR; TCRdb holds only in-frame clones, not every one. This sample has 150,000 or so clones, with approximately 82% found just once. The V end was cut by 7 bases, the J end by 0 bases, with 13 bases between. Germline CDR1 reads SEHNR; CDR2 reads FQNEAQ (reference sequence). The CDR3 contains 15 residues. These data originate in a study of cytomegalovirus exposure and HLA in healthy donors. Overall study findings and caveats: Altogether, 160 or so TCR beta chains were recorded as cytomegalovirus-associated.

Sequenced: PBMCs. The TCR was taken from a male donor in good health and CMV-seropositive. The chain carries TRBV7-9 and TRBJ2-1; the D gene is possibly TRBD1 (5 bases). The DNA of the CDR3 is TGTGCCAGCATCCTACAGGCGGTCTCCTACAATGAGCAGTTCTTC. Translated: CASILQAVSYNEQFF. The full variable domain, in which reference TRBV7-9 and TRBJ2-1 provide the parts outside the CDR3, is DTGVSQNPRHKITKRGQNVTFRCDPISEHNRLYWYRQTLGQGPEFLTYFQNEAQLEKSRLLSDRFSAERPKGSFSTLEIQRTEQGDSAMYLCASILQAVSYNEQFFGPGTRLTVL.